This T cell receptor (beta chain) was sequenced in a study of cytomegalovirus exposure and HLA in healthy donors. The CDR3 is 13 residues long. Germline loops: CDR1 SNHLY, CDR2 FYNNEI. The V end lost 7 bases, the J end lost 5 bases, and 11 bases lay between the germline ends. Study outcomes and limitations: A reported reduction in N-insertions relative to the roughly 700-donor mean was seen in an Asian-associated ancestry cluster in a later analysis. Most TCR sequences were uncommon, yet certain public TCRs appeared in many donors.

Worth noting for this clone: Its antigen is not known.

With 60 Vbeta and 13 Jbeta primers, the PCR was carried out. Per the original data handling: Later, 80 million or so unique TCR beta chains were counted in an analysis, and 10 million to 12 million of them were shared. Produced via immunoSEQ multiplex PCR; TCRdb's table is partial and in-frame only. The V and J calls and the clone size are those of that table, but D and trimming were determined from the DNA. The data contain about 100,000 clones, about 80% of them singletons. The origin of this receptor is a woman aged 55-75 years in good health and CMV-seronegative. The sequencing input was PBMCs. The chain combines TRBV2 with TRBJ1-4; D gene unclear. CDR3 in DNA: TGTGCCAGCAACGGGATAGAGAATGAAAAACTGTTTTTT. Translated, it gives CASNGIENEKLFF.